These 28 T cell receptor beta chains originate from one sample sequenced in a study of PD-1 blockade in classical Hodgkin lymphoma. Data came from immunoSEQ multiplex PCR; TCRdb stores just in-frame clones and leaves some out. The table shows 6,000 to 8,000 clones, with about 89% occurring only once. The time point denotes: cycle 4 day 1 (C4D1), after less than 7 weeks of nivolumab. Each patient's relapse followed autologous stem cell transplantation, and brentuximab vedotin exposure varied. Researchers used magnetic negative selection to pull out pure CD4+ T cells from thawed PBMCs. The input for sequencing was CD4+ T cells from blood, taken before the fourth cycle of nivolumab. These receptors were taken from a human donor with classical Hodgkin lymphoma.

The V call is TRBV27, the J call TRBJ1-2; TRBD1 agrees at 8 bases. V lost 3 bases, J lost 10 bases, and 4 bases stayed unmatched. The CDR3 consists of 12 residues. Germline V gene lookup returns CDR1 MNHEY and CDR2 SMNVEV (reference sequence). CDR3 nucleotide sequence: TGTGCCAGCAGTTTCGGACAGGGTGCCTACACCTTC. Translating gives CASSFGQGAYTF.

The rearrangement joins TRBV30 to TRBJ2-3; 8 bases agree with TRBD2. Losses at the gene ends were 2 bases for V and 8 bases for J; bases not matched to a gene: 9. The germline CDR1 and CDR2 sequences are GTSNPN and SVGIG (reference sequence). The CDR3 consists of 14 residues. CDR3 bases: TGTGCCTGGAGTTGGATGGTCGGGGGGGGTACGCAGTATTTT. Protein: CAWSWMVGGGTQYF.

The chain has TRBV18 and TRBJ1-5; the match to TRBD1 covers 8 bases. Germline CDR1 is KGHSH and CDR2 is LQKENI. The junction had 7 bases not matched to a gene; V was cut back by 4 bases and J by 2 bases. The CDR3 runs to 16 residues. The DNA for the CDR3 is TGTGCCAGCTCACTATTGGACAGGGAAGGCAATCAGCCCCAGCATTTT. Its translation: CASSLLDREGNQPQHF. The full variable domain, rest sourced from reference TRBV18 and TRBJ1-5, is NAGVMQNPRHLVRRRGQEARLRCSPMKGHSHVYWYRQLPEEGLKFMVYLQKENIIDESGMPKERFSAEFPKEGPSILRIQQVVRGDSAAYFCASSLLDREGNQPQHFGDGTRLSIL.

The chain is built from TRBV9 and TRBJ2-7; TRBD2 matches at 7 bases. Germline V lookup: CDR1 SGDLS, CDR2 YYNGEE. The CDR3 length is 15 residues. With V trimmed by 0 bases and J by 4 bases, 7 bases remained unmatched. The CDR3 loop is CASSVDGGSRYEQYF. The CDR3 DNA sequence: TGTGCCAGCAGCGTAGATGGCGGGAGTAGGTACGAGCAGTACTTC.

The rearrangement links TRBV4-2 to TRBJ2-2; D call uncertain. V lost 1 base and J lost 6, with 12 bases in between. CDR1 is LGHNA, CDR2 YNFKEQ, per germline. The CDR3 runs 15 residues. CDR3 region: CASSQVLMGAGELFF. The CDR3 DNA sequence: TGTGCCAGCAGCCAAGTATTAATGGGTGCCGGGGAGCTGTTTTTT.

V gene TRBV2 combines with J gene TRBJ2-5; TRBD1 agrees at 7 bases. Per the germline V gene, CDR1 is SNHLY and CDR2 is FYNNEI. Trimming removed 5 bases from V and 5 bases from J; junction bases left unmatched: 5. The CDR3 length is 13 residues. CDR3 residues: CASSNTGEETQYF. DNA of the CDR3: TGTGCCAGCAGTAACACAGGGGAGGAGACCCAGTACTTC.

The chain combines TRBV7-6 with TRBJ2-1; 8 bases map to TRBD1. CDR3 size: 16 residues. Germline V gene lookup returns CDR1 SGHVS and CDR2 FNYEAQ. Trimming at V came to 5 bases and at J to 8 bases, leaving 14 bases not matched to a gene. The CDR3 nucleotides are TGTGCCAGCAGCCTCCGCCAGGACAGGGAGCCCTATGAGCAGTTCTTC. Its protein product is CASSLRQDREPYEQFF.

V and J are TRBV10-3 and TRBJ2-7; D may be TRBD2 (6 bases). CDR1 is ENHRY and CDR2 is SYGVKD in the germline V gene. The CDR3 contains 11 residues. Trimming stripped 7 bases from V and 5 bases from J, with 9 bases between. CDR3 sequence (DNA): TGTGCCATCACCGGGGGAAACGAGCAGTACTTC. The encoded protein is CAITGGNEQYF.

The genes are TRBV9 and TRBJ1-1; D unresolved. Between the trimmed V and J ends, which lost 3 bases and 1 base, there was a span of 7 bases. The CDR3 sequence is 13 residues long. Germline CDR1 reads SGDLS; CDR2 reads YYNGEE. CDR3 residues: CASSAYRNTEAFF. CDR3 nucleotide sequence: TGTGCCAGCAGCGCCTACAGGAACACTGAAGCTTTCTTT.

V gene TRBV5-4 combines with J gene TRBJ2-7; D not resolved. This CDR3 comprises 13 residues. Germline values: CDR1 SGHNT, CDR2 YYREEE (reference sequence). Trimming took 0 bases from V and 8 from J, leaving 12 bases between them. The CDR3 DNA reads as TGTGCCAGCAGCTTGGCCTTCGGGTCAAAGCAGTACTTC. Protein sequence: CASSLAFGSKQYF.

The CDR3: CASSYRQGGSPLHF. CDR3 nucleotides: TGTGCCAGCAGTTACCGGCAGGGTGGCTCACCCCTCCACTTT. The rearrangement links TRBV6-5 to TRBJ1-6; possible D gene TRBD1, 5 bases. The CDR3 sequence is 14 residues long. Germline lookup yields CDR1 MNHEY and CDR2 SVGAGI. Between the trimmed V and J ends, which lost 2 bases and 10 bases, there was a span of 12 bases.

This clone was counted a few times. The gene calls are TRBV19 and TRBJ2-7; possibly TRBD1 for D (6 bases). The CDR3 is 13 amino acids. V was cut by 4 bases and J by 2 bases, with 9 bases left in between. The V gene's germline CDR1 is LNHDA and CDR2 SQIVND (reference sequence). The DNA for the CDR3 is TGTGCCAGTAGTACACCAGGGGCCTACGAGCAGTACTTC. Amino acid sequence: CASSTPGAYEQYF. Full variable domain (rest looked up from reference TRBV19 and TRBJ2-7): DGGITQSPKYLFRKEGQNVTLSCEQNLNHDAMYWYRQDPGQGLRLIYYSQIVNDFQKGDIAEGYSVSREKKESFPLTVTSAQKNPTAFYLCASSTPGAYEQYFGPGTRLTVT.

This clone has a single count. This chain joins TRBV6-5 and TRBJ2-7; 9 bases match TRBD2. With 6 bases clipped from V and 7 bases from J, the junction kept 10 bases outside the gene matches. There are 14 residues in the CDR3. CDR1 and CDR2 from the germline V gene are MNHEY and SVGAGI. CDR3 sequence (DNA): TGTGCCAGCAGGCGATCGGGACTAGCTTGGGAGCAGTACTTC. Translation: CASRRSGLAWEQYF.

The chain is built from TRBV7-8 and TRBJ2-7; D is tentatively TRBD1 or TRBD2 (6 bases each). Germline CDR1 and CDR2: SGHVS and FQNEAQ. V was shortened by 5 bases and J by 9 bases, with 11 bases between the two germline ends. The CDR3 has 11 amino acids. CDR3 DNA sequence: TGTGCCAGCAGCCTAGAGGGGGGGCAGTACTTC. Amino acid sequence: CASSLEGGQYF.

This clone was observed once. The chain employs TRBV6-5 and TRBJ1-4; weak D call: TRBD1 (5 bases). The CDR3 has 15 amino acids. CDR1 MNHEY and CDR2 SVGAGI come from the germline V gene. V was trimmed by 4 bases and J by 8 bases, leaving 17 bases between them. The CDR3 here is CASSSAGGVGEKLFF. The DNA for the CDR3 is TGTGCCAGCAGTTCCGCGGGGGGAGTAGGGGAAAAACTGTTTTTT.

V is TRBV21-1 and J is TRBJ2-1. TRBV21-1 is deemed a pseudogene. This CDR3 region has 13 residues. CDR3 in amino acids: CASSKENGNEQFF. The CDR3 DNA is TGTGCCAGCAGCAAAGAAAACGGAAATGAGCAGTTCTTC.

This clone was counted a few times. The chain joins TRBV19 to TRBJ1-2, with 10 bases lining up with TRBD1. The CDR3 loop spans 14 amino acids. Trimming removed 10 bases from V and 1 base from J; junction bases left unmatched: 6. Per germline, CDR1 LNHDA and CDR2 SQIVND (reference sequence). The CDR3 is CATTRDRGNYGYTF. CDR3 DNA sequence: TGTGCCACTACTCGGGACAGGGGTAACTATGGCTACACCTTC.

The V gene is TRBV14, the J gene TRBJ2-2, with D maybe TRBD2 (6 bases). Looked up from germline, CDR1 is SGHDN and CDR2 is FVKESK. The V end lost 1 base, the J end lost 2 bases, and 11 bases lay between the germline ends. The CDR3 runs to 16 residues. Here the CDR3 reads CASSQVGGANTGELFF. The CDR3 region has the DNA TGTGCCAGCAGCCAAGTCGGGGGAGCTAACACCGGGGAGCTGTTTTTT. The complete variable domain, with remaining parts taken from reference TRBV14 and TRBJ2-2, reads EAGVTQFPSHSVIEKGQTVTLRCDPISGHDNLYWYRRVMGKEIKFLLHFVKESKQDESGMPNNRFLAERTGGTYSTLKVQPAELEDSGVYFCASSQVGGANTGELFFGEGSRLTVL.

The chain links TRBV2 to TRBJ2-5; D assignment may be TRBD1 or TRBD2 (5 bases each). V was clipped by 8 bases and J by 0 bases, with 16 bases between them. The CDR3 has 15 amino acids. Per germline, CDR1 SNHLY and CDR2 FYNNEI. CDR3 DNA: TGTGCCAGCGATTACGACAGCGGATACCAAGAGACCCAGTACTTC. Translated, it gives CASDYDSGYQETQYF.

V is TRBV19 and J is TRBJ1-2, with D hard to call. Trimming took off 3 bases at V and 2 bases at J, with 7 bases between the two ends. From germline, CDR1 is LNHDA and CDR2 SQIVND (reference sequence). The CDR3 has 13 residues. For the CDR3, the DNA is TGTGCCAGTAGTATCGGAGTAAACTATGGCTACACCTTC. It yields the protein CASSIGVNYGYTF. Looking up the rest from reference TRBV19 and TRBJ1-2 gives the full variable domain: DGGITQSPKYLFRKEGQNVTLSCEQNLNHDAMYWYRQDPGQGLRLIYYSQIVNDFQKGDIAEGYSVSREKKESFPLTVTSAQKNPTAFYLCASSIGVNYGYTFGSGTRLTVV.

The chain couples TRBV28 to TRBJ2-7, with D hard to call. This CDR3 region has 13 residues. The germline CDR1 and CDR2 sequences are MDHEN and SYDVKM. Trimming took off 3 bases at V and 2 bases at J, with 8 bases between the two ends. The chain's CDR3 is CASSLPQTYEQYF. CDR3 bases: TGTGCCAGCAGTTTGCCTCAAACCTACGAGCAGTACTTC.

The chain recombines TRBV6-5 with TRBJ1-3, with D unresolved. The CDR3 covers 14 residues. The V gene's germline CDR1 is MNHEY and CDR2 SVGAGI. Between the trimmed V and J ends, which lost 0 bases and 0 bases, there was a span of 3 bases. CDR3 bases: TGTGCCAGCAGTTACTCGAGCTCTGGAAACACCATATATTTT. It encodes CASSYSSSGNTIYF.

V usage is TRBV5-4 and J usage is TRBJ1-1; 8 positions agree with TRBD1. The V gene end was trimmed by 4 bases and the J gene end by 1 base; junction bases not matched to a gene: 15. This CDR3 contains 18 residues. Germline assignment: CDR1 SGHNT and CDR2 YYREEE (reference sequence). CDR3 sequence (DNA): TGTGCCAGCAGCCCCCCCCCAGGGGGCGGAGGGAGGAACACTGAAGCTTTCTTT. This codes for CASSPPPGGGGRNTEAFF.

The V gene is TRBV2, the J gene TRBJ2-3; D unclear. The CDR3 is made up of 16 amino acids. Deletions cut 3 bases from V and 0 bases from J, with 13 bases between. Germline CDR1 reads SNHLY; CDR2 reads FYNNEI. As DNA, the CDR3 is TGTGCCAGCAGTGATCTCCTATTACTTAGCACAGATACGCAGTATTTT. As protein: CASSDLLLLSTDTQYF.

This clone showed up just a few times. The V call is TRBV6-4, the J call TRBJ1-6, with a possible D match to TRBD1 (5 bases). V lost 4 bases, J lost 13 bases, and 14 bases lay in between. There are 13 residues in the CDR3. CDR1 and CDR2 (germline): MRHNA, SNTAGT. This CDR3 is CASSATPGAPLHF. CDR3 in DNA: TGTGCCAGCAGTGCCACTCCCGGGGCCCCCCTCCACTTT.

V gene TRBV5-1 combines with J gene TRBJ2-3; TRBD2 agrees at 8 bases. Germline trimming cut 4 bases from V and 4 bases from J; bases unmatched to any gene: 5. The CDR3 spans 14 residues. Germline assignment: CDR1 SGHRS and CDR2 YFSETQ. CDR3 sequence (DNA): TGCGCCAGCAGCCCCGGACTAGCTTCAGATACGCAGTATTTT. This translates into CASSPGLASDTQYF. The variable domain in full, with the rest retrieved from reference TRBV5-1 and TRBJ2-3, is KAGVTQTPRYLIKTRGQQVTLSCSPISGHRSVSWYQQTPGQGLQFLFEYFSETQRNKGNFPGRFSGRQFSNSRSEMNVSTLELGDSALYLCASSPGLASDTQYFGPGTRLTVL.

V is TRBV7-9 and J is TRBJ2-4; TRBD2 matches 10 bases. The CDR3 is 15 residues long. The junction had 11 bases not matched to a gene; V was cut back by 0 bases and J by 15 bases. In germline, CDR1 is SEHNR, CDR2 FQNEAQ (reference sequence). The CDR3 nucleotides read TGTGCCAGCAGCTTAGCCGAAGCTAGCGGGGGTGGAATGTACTTC. Amino acids: CASSLAEASGGGMYF.

The CDR3 bases are TGTGCCAGCAGCCAACAGGGGCGTTCCTACAATGAGCAGTTCTTC. Translated, it gives CASSQQGRSYNEQFF. The V gene is TRBV27, the J gene TRBJ2-1, with 7 bases identical to TRBD1. V shed 6 bases and J 1 base; nucleotides not matched to a gene: 6. The CDR3 extends over 15 amino acids. CDR1 and CDR2 (germline): MNHEY, SMNVEV (reference sequence).